The clone carrying this T cell receptor (beta chain) came up once. This CDR3 is 13 amino acids long. V lost 0 bases, J lost 10 bases, and 13 bases lay in between. Germline-derived CDR1 and CDR2 are GTSNPN and SVGIG (reference sequence). The data originate from a study of cytomegalovirus exposure and HLA in healthy donors. Both 60 Vbeta primers and 13 Jbeta primers went into the PCR. Libraries were prepared by immunoSEQ multiplex PCR; TCRdb keeps only in-frame clonotypes and omits some of them. This sample yields some 150,000 clones, of which roughly 77% are seen a single time; roughly 3.5% belongs to the top ten.

This receptor was identified in a man aged 30 to 45 in good health and CMV-seropositive. Specimen: PBMCs. The rearrangement uses TRBV30 and TRBJ2-1; D is unresolved. DNA for the CDR3: TGTGCCTGGAGTGTGTCTAGTGGTGGGGAGCAGTTCTTC. Translation: CAWSVSSGGEQFF.